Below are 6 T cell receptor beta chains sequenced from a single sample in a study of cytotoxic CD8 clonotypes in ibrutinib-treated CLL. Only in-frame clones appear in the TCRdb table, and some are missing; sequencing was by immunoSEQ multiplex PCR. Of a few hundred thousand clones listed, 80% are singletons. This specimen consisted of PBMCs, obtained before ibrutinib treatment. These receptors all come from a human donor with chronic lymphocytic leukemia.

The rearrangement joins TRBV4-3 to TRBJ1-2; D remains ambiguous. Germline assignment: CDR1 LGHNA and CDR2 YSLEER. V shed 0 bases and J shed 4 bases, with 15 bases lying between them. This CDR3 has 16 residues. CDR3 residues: CASSQDIPVKSYGYTF. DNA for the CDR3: TGCGCCAGCAGCCAAGATATTCCGGTGAAGAGCTATGGCTACACCTTC.

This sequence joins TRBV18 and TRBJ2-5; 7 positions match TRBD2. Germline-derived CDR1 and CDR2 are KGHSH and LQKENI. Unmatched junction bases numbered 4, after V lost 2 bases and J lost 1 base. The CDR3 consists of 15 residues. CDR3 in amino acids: CASSPSGGGQETQYF. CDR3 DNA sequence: TGTGCCAGCTCACCATCGGGGGGAGGCCAAGAGACCCAGTACTTC.

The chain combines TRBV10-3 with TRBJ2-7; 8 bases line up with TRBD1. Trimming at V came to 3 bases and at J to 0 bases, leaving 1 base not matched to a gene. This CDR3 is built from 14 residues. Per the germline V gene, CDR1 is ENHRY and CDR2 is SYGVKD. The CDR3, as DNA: TGTGCCATCAGTGACAGGGGGCACTCCTACGAGCAGTACTTC. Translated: CAISDRGHSYEQYF.

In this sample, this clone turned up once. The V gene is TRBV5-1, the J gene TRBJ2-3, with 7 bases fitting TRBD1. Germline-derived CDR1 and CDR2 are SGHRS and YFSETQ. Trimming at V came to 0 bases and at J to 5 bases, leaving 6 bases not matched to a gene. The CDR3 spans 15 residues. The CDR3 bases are TGCGCCAGCAGCTTGGAACAGGGGTCCGGAGATACGCAGTATTTT. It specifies CASSLEQGSGDTQYF.

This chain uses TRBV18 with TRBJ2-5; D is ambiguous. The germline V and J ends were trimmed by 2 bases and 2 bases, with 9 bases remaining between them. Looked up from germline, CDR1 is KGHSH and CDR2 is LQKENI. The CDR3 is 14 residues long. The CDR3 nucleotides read TGTGCCAGCTCACCAAACTTCGGACAAGAGACCCAGTACTTC. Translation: CASSPNFGQETQYF.

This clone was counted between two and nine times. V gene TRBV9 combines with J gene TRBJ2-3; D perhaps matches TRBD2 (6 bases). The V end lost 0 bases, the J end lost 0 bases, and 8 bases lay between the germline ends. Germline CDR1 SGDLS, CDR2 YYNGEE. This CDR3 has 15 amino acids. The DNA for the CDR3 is TGTGCCAGCAGCGTAGTAGCGGCTAGCACAGATACGCAGTATTTT. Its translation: CASSVVAASTDTQYF.